This T cell receptor (beta chain) was sequenced in a study of blood T cells in healthy people across ages. A second PCR of roughly 7 to 11 cycles used a sample-barcoded 5' primer and a J-beta primer mix. Using its own MiXCR run on the 5' RACE reads, TCRdb lists one record per CDR3 protein. The data show 650,000 to 800,000 distinct CDR3 sequences, with 52% seen just once and roughly 13% held by the top ten. V shed 5 bases and J shed 0 bases, with 14 bases lying between them. The CDR3 is 16 amino acids. Germline loops: CDR1 SGHTA, CDR2 FQGNSA. The gene calls are TRBV7-2 and TRBJ2-1; D assignment may be TRBD1 or TRBD2 (6 bases each). Sample: blood. This TCR came from an elderly woman in good health. Written as DNA, the CDR3 is TGTGCCAGCAGCCTACGGGGGCCCAGCTCCTACAATGAGCAGTTCTTC. Protein product: CASSLRGPSSYNEQFF.